The 24 T cell receptor beta chains presented below share a single source sample, sequenced in a study of glioma-infiltrating T cells. Using RNA template, CDR3s of TCR alpha and beta were amplified with iRepertoire arm-PCR. TCRdb redid the calling of the multiplex PCR reads with MiXCR, one entry per CDR3 protein. This sample has about 380,000 distinct CDR3 sequences, with roughly 41% found just once. Sequences were obtained from glioma tissue, nonneoplastic brain tissue, or PBMCs (not recorded which). The receptors here all came from a human donor with low-grade glioma or glioblastoma, undergoing nonglioma brain surgery, or in good health (not recorded which).

This sequence joins TRBV30 and TRBJ1-1; D call uncertain. The germline gives CDR1 GTSNPN, CDR2 SVGIG (reference sequence). V was shortened by 5 bases and J by 2 bases, with 12 bases between the two germline ends. The CDR3 spans 13 residues. This CDR3 is CAWGPSSNTEAFF. The CDR3 nucleotides are TGTGCCTGGGGTCCGTCGAGCAACACTGAAGCTTTCTTT.

The J gene is TRBJ2-5, the V gene TRBV12-3 or TRBV12-4; D is perhaps TRBD2 (5 bases). Trimming stripped 1 base from V and 7 bases from J, with 13 bases between. The CDR3 loop spans 14 amino acids. This CDR3 is CASSLGPGSGTQYF. As DNA, the CDR3 is TGTGCCAGCAGTTTAGGGCCGGGATCAGGGACCCAGTACTTC.

The chain combines TRBV11-1 with TRBJ2-1; 10 bases fit TRBD2. Unmatched junction bases numbered 1, after V lost 3 bases and J lost 2 bases. CDR3 size: 15 residues. Germline V gene sequence: CDR1 SGHAT, CDR2 FQDESV (reference sequence). The CDR3 sequence is CASSFTSGTYNEQFF. CDR3 DNA sequence: TGTGCCAGCAGCTTTACTAGCGGGACCTACAATGAGCAGTTCTTC.

Ten or more counts support this clonotype. CDR3 in amino acids: CASSPTGTGYEQYF. CDR3 nucleotide sequence: TGTGCCAGCAGTCCCACCGGGACGGGCTACGAGCAGTACTTC. V and J are TRBV18 and TRBJ2-7; D may match TRBD1 or TRBD2 (5 bases each). V lost 8 bases and J 3 bases, leaving 17 bases between the germline ends. Germline values: CDR1 KGHSH, CDR2 LQKENI. The CDR3 runs to 14 residues.

This clonotype was counted many times. The V and J genes are TRBV20-1 and TRBJ1-1; 8 bases map to TRBD1. V lost 4 bases to trimming and J lost 1 base; unmatched junction nucleotides: 2. CDR1 and CDR2 (germline): DFQATT, SNEGSKA (reference sequence). The CDR3 has 13 amino acids. The DNA for the CDR3 is TGCAGTGCTACCGGGACAGGGAACACTGAAGCTTTCTTT. The encoded protein is CSATGTGNTEAFF.

Comment on this clonotype: Since a much larger clone is just one base distant, this may be a read error. The chain uses TRBV27 and TRBJ2-1; D may be TRBD2 (5 bases). Between the trimmed V and J ends, which lost 7 bases and 5 bases, there was a span of 12 bases. The V gene's germline CDR1 is MNHEY and CDR2 SMNVEV (reference sequence). This CDR3 comprises 13 residues. The CDR3 DNA reads TGTGCCAGCAATGACTACGGAGACAATGAGCAGTTCTTC. It specifies CASNDYGDNEQFF.

There are many counts of this clonotype. The J gene is TRBJ1-1, the V gene TRBV6-2 or TRBV6-3, with D hard to call. The CDR3 contains 13 residues. Germline CDR1 MNHEY, CDR2 SVGEGT. V lost 6 bases to trimming and J lost 1 base, with 9 bases between them. As DNA, the CDR3 is TGTGCCAGCAGGGTAACTAGGAACACTGAAGCTTTCTTT. It yields the protein CASRVTRNTEAFF.

This clonotype was seen only a few times. The chain employs TRBV15 and TRBJ2-7; 14 bases map to TRBD2. Germline CDR1 is LNHNV and CDR2 is YYDKDF (reference sequence). V trimming: 0 bases; J trimming: 5 bases; junction bases outside the gene matches: 12. The CDR3 runs 19 residues. This chain's CDR3 is CATSRDPGGLAGGLDEQYF. The CDR3 nucleotides read TGTGCCACCAGCAGAGACCCGGGAGGACTAGCGGGAGGCTTGGACGAGCAGTACTTC. Supplemented by reference TRBV15 and TRBJ2-7, the full variable domain reads DAMVIQNPRYQVTQFGKPVTLSCSQTLNHNVMYWYQQKSSQAPKLLFHYYDKDFNNEADTPDNFQSRRPNTSFCFLDIRSPGLGDTAMYLCATSRDPGGLAGGLDEQYFGPGTRLTVT.

This clonotype has just a few counts. This sequence joins TRBV7-2 and TRBJ1-2, with D perhaps matching TRBD1 (5 bases). V lost 1 base to trimming and J lost 6 bases, with 9 bases between them. The CDR3 is 13 residues long. The germline CDR1 and CDR2 sequences are SGHTA and FQGNSA. The CDR3 bases are TGTGCCAGCAGCTTAGTGGGGGAGAATGGCTACACCTTC. It encodes CASSLVGENGYTF.

The chain couples TRBV5-1 to TRBJ2-7; no clear D gene. Germline CDR1 and CDR2: SGHRS and YFSETQ. With 6 bases removed from V and 0 bases from J, the gap between germline ends came to 10 bases. CDR3 length: 13 residues. CDR3 DNA: TGCGCCAGCAAACAAGACTCCTCCTACGAGCAGTACTTC. Protein: CASKQDSSYEQYF.

This clonotype was found many times. The chain employs TRBV7-2 and TRBJ2-7; 10 bases agree with TRBD2. Unmatched junction bases numbered 4, after V lost 3 bases and J lost 2 bases. The CDR3 length is 15 residues. Germline V gives CDR1 SGHTA, CDR2 FQGNSA. This CDR3 is CASSFLLAGTYEQYF. Written as DNA, the CDR3 is TGTGCCAGCAGCTTCCTACTAGCGGGAACCTACGAGCAGTACTTC.

This clonotype was detected a few times. The V and J genes are TRBV5-1 and TRBJ2-7; D ambiguous. Between the trimmed V and J ends, which lost 2 bases and 4 bases, there was a span of 13 bases. This CDR3 region has 14 residues. Germline CDR1 and CDR2: SGHRS and YFSETQ. The DNA of the CDR3 is TGCGCCAGCAGCTTCAACCGGGCCCTATACGAGCAGTACTTC. Translation: CASSFNRALYEQYF.

The chain couples TRBV19 to TRBJ1-5, with D perhaps matching TRBD1 (5 bases). This CDR3 has 16 residues. Germline CDR1 and CDR2: LNHDA and SQIVND (reference sequence). Trimming removed 8 bases at V and 1 base at J, with 18 bases between. In nucleotides, the CDR3 is TGTGCCAGTTGTAGGCAGGGTTGGTTGAGCAATCAGCCCCAGCATTTT. Translated: CASCRQGWLSNQPQHF.

Only one count was recorded for this clonotype. This may be a read error, as it is one base from a much larger clone. The conserved phenylalanine or tryptophan is not found at the CDR3 terminus, so this likely reflects a read error. The V gene is TRBV6-2 or TRBV6-3, the J gene TRBJ1-1, with unresolved D. The CDR3 has 15 amino acids. Trimming stripped 5 bases from V and 2 bases from J, with 15 bases between. Germline CDR1 reads MNHEY; CDR2 reads SVGEGT. CDR3 sequence reads: CASSSGDYYNTEAFS. The CDR3 DNA reads as TGTGCCAGCAGTAGCGGGGATTATTATAACACTGAAGCTTTCTCT.

This clonotype showed up many times. The chain links TRBV28 to TRBJ1-1; no firm D call. This CDR3 comprises 12 residues. Germline V gene data show CDR1 as MDHEN and CDR2 as SYDVKM. Trimming removed 9 bases from V and 4 bases from J, with 12 bases in between. This chain's CDR3 is CASGVGFTEAFF. The CDR3 nucleotides read TGTGCCAGTGGGGTTGGATTCACTGAAGCTTTCTTT.

This chain uses TRBV7-9 with TRBJ2-5; a possible D gene is TRBD1 (5 bases). The CDR3 is 14 residues long. Germline CDR1 SEHNR, CDR2 FQNEAQ (reference sequence). V lost 0 bases to trimming and J lost 4 bases, with 9 bases between them. As DNA, the CDR3 is TGTGCCAGCAGCTTAGCTCAGGGATTAGAGACCCAGTACTTC. Its translation: CASSLAQGLETQYF.

Remarks on this clonotype: This may come from a read error, since a much larger clone is one base off. The chain links TRBV20-1 to TRBJ1-6; possible D gene TRBD1, 5 bases. Looked up from germline, CDR1 is DFQATT and CDR2 is SNEGSKA (reference sequence). The length of the CDR3 is 14 residues. V was cut by 5 bases and J by 9 bases, with 17 bases left in between. The chain's CDR3 is CSAGGTLRGSPLHF. For the CDR3, the DNA is TGCAGTGCTGGAGGGACCCTGAGAGGTTCACCCCTCCACTTT.

CDR3 residues: CASNRPNTEAFF. The CDR3 nucleotides are TGTGCCAGCAATAGGCCCAACACTGAAGCTTTCTTT. The V call is TRBV2, the J call TRBJ1-1; unclear D gene. The germline gives CDR1 SNHLY, CDR2 FYNNEI. The CDR3 covers 12 residues. The V end was cut by 7 bases, the J end by 2 bases, with 8 bases between.

The chain joins TRBV29-1 to TRBJ2-1; D unresolved. Looked up from germline, CDR1 is SQVTM and CDR2 is ANQGSEA. CDR3 length equals 13 residues. Trimming took 1 base from V and 4 from J, leaving 8 bases between them. DNA of the CDR3: TGCAGCGTTGAAGGGACCATATACAATGAGCAGTTCTTC. Translated: CSVEGTIYNEQFF.

About this clonotype itself: Being one base from a much bigger clone, this may be a read error. The V gene is TRBV6-2 or TRBV6-3, the J gene TRBJ2-7; weak D call: TRBD1 (6 bases). Germline CDR1 and CDR2: MNHEY and SVGEGT. V was shortened by 4 bases and J by 2 bases, with 15 bases between the two germline ends. The length of the CDR3 is 15 residues. The CDR3 nucleotides read TGTGCCAGCAGTTTAGGGACAAGCTTTACCTACGAGCAGTACTTC. It codes for CASSLGTSFTYEQYF.

In its sample, this clonotype was seen a few times. This chain links TRBV7-9 with TRBJ2-1; D might be TRBD2 (5 bases). The CDR3 extends over 15 amino acids. V lost 3 bases and J lost 10, with 19 bases in between. The germline V gene encodes CDR1 SEHNR and CDR2 FQNEAQ (reference sequence). The CDR3 here is CASSLIMGKGGEQFF. CDR3 nucleotide sequence: TGTGCCAGCAGCTTGATCATGGGGAAGGGCGGGGAGCAGTTCTTC.

This clonotype was counted at least ten times. This sequence joins TRBV28 and TRBJ2-1; D tentatively reads TRBD1 or TRBD2 (5 bases each). Germline loops: CDR1 MDHEN, CDR2 SYDVKM. V was clipped by 4 bases and J by 0 bases, with 13 bases between them. This CDR3 region has 16 residues. CDR3 sequence (DNA): TGTGCCAGCAGTTCCGCCGGGGCTAGCTCCTACAATGAGCAGTTCTTC. It translates to CASSSAGASSYNEQFF.

About this clonotype itself: Without the conserved terminal phenylalanine or tryptophan, this CDR3 likely stems from a read error. The DNA is left out, because the CDR3 cannot be placed on it with certainty; the CDR3 is given as TCRdb lists it. The rearrangement links TRBV27 to TRBJ2-1; the table assigns TRBD2, which was not confirmed against the DNA. The CDR3 numbers 15 amino acids, ends counted. Germline lookup yields CDR1 MNHEY and CDR2 SMNVEV (reference sequence). The CDR3 sequence: CASSPGLELYNEQLL.

Turning to this clonotype: A single base separates this from a much larger clone, so it may be a read error. The rearrangement links TRBV27 to TRBJ1-2; D perhaps matches TRBD1 (5 bases). The ends were cut back, 8 bases at V and 3 bases at J, with 13 bases in the middle. This CDR3 contains 13 residues. Per the germline V gene, CDR1 is MNHEY and CDR2 is SMNVEV (reference sequence). CDR3 protein: CASGETGYYGYTF. The CDR3 DNA reads TGTGCCAGCGGTGAAACAGGATACTATGGCTACACCTTC.